The TCR beta chain under discussion was sequenced for a study of blood T cell repertoires in COVID-19. Measured with immunoSEQ multiplex PCR; TCRdb has only the in-frame clones, and not every one. The repertoire holds some 370,000 clones, with more than 70% as singletons. V lost 0 bases to trimming and J lost 14 bases, with 11 bases between them. CDR3 length: 13 amino acids. Germline loops: CDR1 LGHDT, CDR2 YNNKEL (reference sequence). Specimen: peripheral blood. The receptor's source is a woman in her 30s with COVID-19, enrolled during active disease. The rearrangement uses TRBV3-1 (or the pseudogene TRBV3-2) and TRBJ1-6, with D uncertain. DNA of the CDR3: TGTGCCAGCAGCCAAGAGGTCGATCGGGCCCTCCACTTT. Its protein product is CASSQEVDRALHF.